This passage covers 2 T cell receptor beta chains from one sample sequenced in a study of shared clonotypes between healthy human individuals. Here immunoSEQ multiplex PCR was the method, and the copy in TCRdb shows in-frame clones only, minus some. The sample consists of 1.5 million to 1.9 million clones, nearly 99% of them appearing once. Sequencing input: naive CD4+ T cells sorted from blood. The subset here: CD45RA+ positively selected. These receptors were collected from a man aged 30 to 45 in good health.

V and J are TRBV7-2 and TRBJ2-2, with no clear D. CDR3 size: 13 residues. V was shortened by 2 bases and J by 6 bases, with 7 bases between the two germline ends. Germline loops: CDR1 SGHTA, CDR2 FQGNSA. CDR3 region: CASSLRRAGELFF. Written as DNA, the CDR3 is TGTGCCAGCAGCTTACGTAGGGCCGGGGAGCTGTTTTTT.

V gene TRBV6-5 combines with J gene TRBJ1-2, with TRBD1 as a possible D gene (6 bases). CDR1 MNHEY and CDR2 SVGAGI come from the germline V gene. The CDR3 totals 12 residues. Trimming stripped 2 bases from V and 7 bases from J, with 8 bases between. CDR3 sequence (DNA): TGTGCCAGCAGTTACAGGGGGTTTGGCTACACCTTC. It specifies CASSYRGFGYTF.